A selection of T cell receptor beta chains follows, all from one sample in a study of tumor and adjacent non-tumor tissue in lung cancer. One entry per CDR3 protein results from TCRdb running MiXCR on the multiplex PCR reads. Of tens of thousands of distinct CDR3 sequences listed, over 60% are singletons. The sequencing sample was made of lung tumor tissue. The receptor set was obtained from a woman aged 40 to 49 with non-small cell lung cancer. The CDR3 runs from the conserved cysteine through the conserved F or W. The order of the fields is clone size, D gene, J gene, V gene, CDR3 DNA, CDR3 protein. The D gene is left open where the match is weak. Size is omitted from some rows. Given values are once, few, many or a class for expanded clones.

clone size: many; D gene: NA; J gene: TRBJ2-1; V gene: TRBV5-1; CDR3 DNA: TGCGCCAGCAGCTTGGGTGGACAGACTGGTGAGCAGTTCTTC; CDR3 protein: CASSLGGQTGEQFF
clone size: NA; D gene: NA; J gene: TRBJ1-6; V gene: TRBV6-5; CDR3 DNA: TGTGCCAGCAGTTACAAGGCGGAAGCTTCTACTAGCTCCTATAATTCACCCCTCCACTTT; CDR3 protein: CASSYKAEASTSSYNSPLHF
clone size: once; D gene: TRBD2; J gene: TRBJ2-1; V gene: TRBV11-2; CDR3 DNA: TGTGCCAGCAGCTCGCACATCGTAACTTGCGGGGGGCTAAGGGAGCAGTTCTTC; CDR3 protein: CASSSHIVTCGGLREQFF
clone size: NA; D gene: TRBD1; J gene: TRBJ1-1; V gene: TRBV29-1; CDR3 DNA: TGCAGCGTTGGGGACAGACTGAACACTAAAGCGTTCTTT; CDR3 protein: CSVGDRLNTKAFF
clone size: NA; D gene: NA; J gene: TRBJ2-2; V gene: TRBV12-3/TRBV12-4; CDR3 DNA: TGTGCCAACAGTTATGGAGGGCTGGAGCTGTTTTTT; CDR3 protein: CANSYGGLELFF
clone size: NA; D gene: NA; J gene: TRBJ1-6; V gene: TRBV11-2; CDR3 DNA: TGTGCCAGCTGCTTAGCCTCGGTAAATAATTCACCCCTTCACTTT; CDR3 protein: CASCLASVNNSPLHF
clone size: many; D gene: TRBD1; J gene: TRBJ2-7; V gene: TRBV20-1; CDR3 DNA: TGCAGTGCTAACCCACTACAGGGGTACTACGAGCAGTACTTC; CDR3 protein: CSANPLQGYYEQYF
clone size: NA; D gene: NA; J gene: TRBJ2-1; V gene: TRBV11-2; CDR3 DNA: TGTGTCAACAGCTTAGTTCGACTTAGTGTGTTCTTC; CDR3 protein: CVNSLVRLSVFF
clone size: NA; D gene: TRBD2; J gene: TRBJ2-3; V gene: TRBV6-5; CDR3 DNA: TGTGCCAGCGAACTAGCGGGGGGCCCCATAGATACGCAGTATTTT; CDR3 protein: CASELAGGPIDTQYF
clone size: many; D gene: TRBD2; J gene: TRBJ2-5; V gene: TRBV6-2/TRBV6-3; CDR3 DNA: TGTGCCAGCAGTGCCGACTCCCCGGGACTAGGGGCGACCCAGTACTTC; CDR3 protein: CASSADSPGLGATQYF
clone size: NA; D gene: NA; J gene: TRBJ2-7; V gene: TRBV6-5; CDR3 DNA: TGTGCCAGCAGTTACTCGAGTCCGGATACTCCCTACGAGAAGTACTTC; CDR3 protein: CASSYSSPDTPYEKYF
clone size: once; D gene: TRBD2; J gene: TRBJ2-4; V gene: TRBV7-9; CDR3 DNA: TGTGCCAGCAGCCTCGGGAGGGATCAAAACATTCGGTACTTC; CDR3 protein: CASSLGRDQNIRYF
clone size: many; D gene: NA; J gene: TRBJ1-2; V gene: TRBV5-4; CDR3 DNA: TGTGCCAGCAGCTTGGAAAGTTATGGCTACACCTTC; CDR3 protein: CASSLESYGYTF
clone size: NA; D gene: TRBD2; J gene: TRBJ2-7; V gene: TRBV28; CDR3 DNA: TGTGCCAGCAGAGAAGCGGGGGGGCAATCCTACGAGCAGTACTTC; CDR3 protein: CASREAGGQSYEQYF
clone size: NA; D gene: NA; J gene: TRBJ1-2; V gene: TRBV28; CDR3 DNA: TGTGTCAGCAGCTTAGGGTTGAGGGGCTACACCTTC; CDR3 protein: CVSSLGLRGYTF
clone size: NA; D gene: NA; J gene: TRBJ2-3; V gene: TRBV29-1; CDR3 DNA: TGCAGCGCTCTCCTAGTGGTAGGTATCACAGATACGCAGTATTTT; CDR3 protein: CSALLVVGITDTQYF
clone size: NA; D gene: NA; J gene: TRBJ2-1; V gene: TRBV5-5; CDR3 DNA: TGTGCCAGCAGCTTCGGGCCGAGCTCCTACAATGAGCATTTCTTC; CDR3 protein: CASSFGPSSYNEHFF
clone size: NA; D gene: NA; J gene: TRBJ2-2; V gene: TRBV11-3; CDR3 DNA: TGTGCCAACAGCCCCCATCAATCGACATCGAACACCGGGGAGCTGTTTTTT; CDR3 protein: CANSPHQSTSNTGELFF
clone size: NA; D gene: NA; J gene: TRBJ2-2; V gene: TRBV6-5; CDR3 DNA: TGTGCAAGCACTTACAGGACTCCCGGGGAGCTGTTTTTT; CDR3 protein: CASTYRTPGELFF
clone size: few; D gene: NA; J gene: TRBJ2-1; V gene: TRBV11-3; CDR3 DNA: TGTGCCAGCAGCTTATCGATTACCCTTCCGGAGCAGTTCTTC; CDR3 protein: CASSLSITLPEQFF
clone size: many; D gene: NA; J gene: TRBJ2-1; V gene: TRBV20-1; CDR3 DNA: TGCAGTGCCCTCTTCCAGACCGATGAGCAGTTCTTC; CDR3 protein: CSALFQTDEQFF
clone size: NA; D gene: NA; J gene: TRBJ1-6; V gene: TRBV10-3; CDR3 DNA: TGTGACTCATCCGGGGGGGGGAGCAATTCACCCCTCCAATTT; CDR3 protein: CDSSGGGSNSPLQF
clone size: NA; D gene: TRBD1; J gene: TRBJ2-2; V gene: TRBV30; CDR3 DNA: TGTGCCTGTAGTGGGACAGACACTGGGGAGCTGTTTTTT; CDR3 protein: CACSGTDTGELFF
clone size: NA; D gene: NA; J gene: TRBJ1-4; V gene: TRBV5-1; CDR3 DNA: TGCGCCAGCGGCTACACGGAAGTCTGGGGAGGTGAAAAACTGTTTTTT; CDR3 protein: CASGYTEVWGGEKLFF
clone size: NA; D gene: TRBD2; J gene: TRBJ2-5; V gene: TRBV13; CDR3 DNA: TGTGCCAGCAGCTTTAGGACTAGCGAAGAGACCCAGTACTTC; CDR3 protein: CASSFRTSEETQYF
clone size: NA; D gene: TRBD2; J gene: TRBJ2-1; V gene: TRBV11-2; CDR3 DNA: TGTGACAGCAGTTTAGGATTAACTAGCGGGGGTCATGAGCAGTTCTTC; CDR3 protein: CDSSLGLTSGGHEQFF
clone size: NA; D gene: TRBD1; J gene: TRBJ1-1; V gene: TRBV4-1; CDR3 DNA: TGTACCAGCAGCCCAGGGACAGGGGCGGCTTTCTTT; CDR3 protein: CTSSPGTGAAFF
clone size: few; D gene: NA; J gene: TRBJ2-7; V gene: TRBV27; CDR3 DNA: TGTGCCAGCAGACCGATTGGGTCCTACGAGCAGTACTTC; CDR3 protein: CASRPIGSYEQYF
clone size: NA; D gene: NA; J gene: TRBJ2-5; V gene: TRBV6-1; CDR3 DNA: TGTGCCGGCAATTCAGGCTTCGGAGAGACCCAGTACTTC; CDR3 protein: CAGNSGFGETQYF
clone size: NA; D gene: TRBD2; J gene: TRBJ2-2; V gene: TRBV4-2; CDR3 DNA: TGTGCCAGCAGCCAATGTGGAGCGGGAGCGGGTACCGGGGAGTTGTTTTTT; CDR3 protein: CASSQCGAGAGTGELFF
clone size: few; D gene: NA; J gene: TRBJ1-1; V gene: TRBV5-1; CDR3 DNA: TGCGCCAGCAGCTTTGGGATGAACACTGAAGCTTTCTTT; CDR3 protein: CASSFGMNTEAFF